The next 4 T cell receptor beta chains were all read from a single sample in a study of shared clonotypes between healthy human individuals. TCRdb's table, derived via immunoSEQ multiplex PCR, lists solely in-frame clones and lacks some. The sample holds around 2.1 million clones, 95% seen once. Sequencing was performed on naive CD4+ T cells sorted from blood. Regarding subset: CD45RA+ positively selected. These receptors all stem from a man between 18 and 29 years old in good health.

The sample holds one count of this clone. This chain uses TRBV5-1 with TRBJ2-7, with 7 bases aligning to TRBD2. The V and J ends lost 4 bases and 6 bases, in that order; junction bases with no gene match: 7. The germline V gene has CDR1 SGHRS and CDR2 YFSETQ. The CDR3 consists of 13 residues. The CDR3 coding sequence is TGCGCCAGCAGCCCGACTAGCACGGGCGAGCAGTACTTC. It specifies CASSPTSTGEQYF.

The chain uses TRBV9 and TRBJ1-6; 9 bases line up with TRBD1. The V gene end was trimmed by 0 bases and the J gene end by 9 bases; junction bases not matched to a gene: 7. Looked up from germline, CDR1 is SGDLS and CDR2 is YYNGEE. The CDR3 runs 16 residues. The CDR3 DNA sequence: TGTGCCAGCAGCGTAGCCCCGGGACAGGGTAGTTCACCCCTCCACTTT. The encoded protein is CASSVAPGQGSSPLHF.

This chain connects TRBV27 to TRBJ2-7, with 10 bases aligning to TRBD1. Germline V lookup: CDR1 MNHEY, CDR2 SMNVEV (reference sequence). The junction had 11 bases not matched to a gene; V was cut back by 8 bases and J by 1 base. This CDR3 spans 16 amino acids. The CDR3 here is CASLSRGTGASYEQYF. CDR3 sequence (DNA): TGTGCCAGCCTCTCTCGGGGGACAGGGGCTTCCTACGAGCAGTACTTC.

V and J are TRBV15 and TRBJ2-7; either TRBD1 or TRBD2 may supply D (5 bases each). The CDR3 runs to 16 residues. CDR1 is LNHNV, CDR2 YYDKDF, per germline (reference sequence). The V and J ends lost 3 bases and 7 bases respectively, with 22 bases between them. The CDR3 DNA follows: TGTGCCACCAGCAGGGGGGTACGGGGCAGTGACGTGGAGCAGTACTTC. This codes for CATSRGVRGSDVEQYF.